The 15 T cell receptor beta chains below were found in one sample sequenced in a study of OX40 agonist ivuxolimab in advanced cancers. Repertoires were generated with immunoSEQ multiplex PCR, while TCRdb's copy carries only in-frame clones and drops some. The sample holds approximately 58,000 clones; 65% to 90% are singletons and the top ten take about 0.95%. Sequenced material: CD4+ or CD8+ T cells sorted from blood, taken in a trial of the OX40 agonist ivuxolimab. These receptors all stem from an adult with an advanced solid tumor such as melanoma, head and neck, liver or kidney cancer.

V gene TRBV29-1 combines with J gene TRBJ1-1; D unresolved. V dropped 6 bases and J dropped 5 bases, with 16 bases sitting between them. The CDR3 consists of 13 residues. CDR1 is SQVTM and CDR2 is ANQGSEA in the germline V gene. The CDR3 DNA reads TGCAGCGTATTACCCCTGCTGCGGACTGAAGCTTTCTTT. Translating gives CSVLPLLRTEAFF. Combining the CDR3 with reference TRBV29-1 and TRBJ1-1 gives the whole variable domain SAVISQKPSRDICQRGTSLTIQCQVDSQVTMMFWYRQQPGQSLTLIATANQGSEATYESGFVIDKFPISRPNLTFSTLTVSNMSPEDSSIYLCSVLPLLRTEAFFGQGTRLTVV.

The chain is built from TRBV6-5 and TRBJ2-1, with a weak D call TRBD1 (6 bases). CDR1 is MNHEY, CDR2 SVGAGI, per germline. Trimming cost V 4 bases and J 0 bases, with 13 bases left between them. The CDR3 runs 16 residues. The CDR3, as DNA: TGTGCCAGCAGTTCCGCAGGGGTGGGCTCCTACAATGAGCAGTTCTTC. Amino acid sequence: CASSSAGVGSYNEQFF.

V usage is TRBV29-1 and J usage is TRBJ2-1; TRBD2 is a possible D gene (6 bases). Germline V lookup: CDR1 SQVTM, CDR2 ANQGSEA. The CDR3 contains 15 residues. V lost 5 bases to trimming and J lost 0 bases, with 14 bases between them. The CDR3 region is CSVRGGDSSYNEQFF. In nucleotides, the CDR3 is TGCAGCGTTCGTGGAGGGGATAGCTCCTACAATGAGCAGTTCTTC.

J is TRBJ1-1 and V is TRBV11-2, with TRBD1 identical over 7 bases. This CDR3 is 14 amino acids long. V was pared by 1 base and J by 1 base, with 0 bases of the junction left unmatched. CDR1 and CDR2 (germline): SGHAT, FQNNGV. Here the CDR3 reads CASSLGQGNTEAFF. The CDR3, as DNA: TGTGCCAGCAGCTTAGGACAGGGGAACACTGAAGCTTTCTTT.

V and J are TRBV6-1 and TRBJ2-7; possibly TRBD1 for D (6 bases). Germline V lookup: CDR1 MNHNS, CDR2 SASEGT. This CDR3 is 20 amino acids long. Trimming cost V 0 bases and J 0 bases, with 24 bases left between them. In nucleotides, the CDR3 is TGTGCCAGCAGTGAAGCTTCCCAGGGGTTGGCGGACCCTAGCTCCTACGAGCAGTACTTC. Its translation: CASSEASQGLADPSSYEQYF.

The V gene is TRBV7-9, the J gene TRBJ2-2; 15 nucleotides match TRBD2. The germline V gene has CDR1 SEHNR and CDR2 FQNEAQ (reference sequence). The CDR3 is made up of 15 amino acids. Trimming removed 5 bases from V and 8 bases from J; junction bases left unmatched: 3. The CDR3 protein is CASSRTSGRVGELFF. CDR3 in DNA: TGTGCCAGCAGCCGGACTAGCGGGAGGGTAGGGGAGCTGTTTTTT.

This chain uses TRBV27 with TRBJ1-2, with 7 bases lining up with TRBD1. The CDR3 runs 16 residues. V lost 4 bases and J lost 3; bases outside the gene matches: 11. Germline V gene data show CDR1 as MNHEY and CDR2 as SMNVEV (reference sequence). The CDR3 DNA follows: TGTGCCAGCAGTTCTAGCCCAGGGGGTCTCTACTATGGCTACACCTTC. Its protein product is CASSSSPGGLYYGYTF.

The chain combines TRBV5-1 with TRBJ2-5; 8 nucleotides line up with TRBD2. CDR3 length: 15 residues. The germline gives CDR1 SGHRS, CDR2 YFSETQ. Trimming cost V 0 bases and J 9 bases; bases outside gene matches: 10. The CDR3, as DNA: TGCGCCAGCAGCTTGGAAGTAGCGGGGCCCGGGGCCCAGTACTTC. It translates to CASSLEVAGPGAQYF.

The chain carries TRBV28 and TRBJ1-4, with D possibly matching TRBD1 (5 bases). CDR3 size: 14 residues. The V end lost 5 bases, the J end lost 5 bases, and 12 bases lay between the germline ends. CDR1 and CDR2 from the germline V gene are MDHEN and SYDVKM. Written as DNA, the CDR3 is TGTGCCAGCAGTCCCCCTGGGGGAAATGAAAAACTGTTTTTT. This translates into CASSPPGGNEKLFF.

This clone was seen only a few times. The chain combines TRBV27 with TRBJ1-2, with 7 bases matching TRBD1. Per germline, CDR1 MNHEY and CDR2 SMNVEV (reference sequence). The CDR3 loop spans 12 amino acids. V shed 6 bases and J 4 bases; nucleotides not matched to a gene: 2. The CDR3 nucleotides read TGTGCCAGCAGCAGACAGGGCTATGGCTACACCTTC. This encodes CASSRQGYGYTF.

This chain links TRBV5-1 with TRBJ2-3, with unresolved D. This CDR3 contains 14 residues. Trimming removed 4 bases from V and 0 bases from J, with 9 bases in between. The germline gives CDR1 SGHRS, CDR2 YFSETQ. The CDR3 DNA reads TGCGCCAGCAGCCCTCCGACTAGCACAGATACGCAGTATTTT. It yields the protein CASSPPTSTDTQYF.

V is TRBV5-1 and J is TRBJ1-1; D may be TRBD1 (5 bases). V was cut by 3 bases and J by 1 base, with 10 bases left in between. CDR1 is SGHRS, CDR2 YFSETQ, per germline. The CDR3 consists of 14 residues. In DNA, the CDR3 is TGCGCCAGCAGCTCCTTAGGGGAGAACACTGAAGCTTTCTTT. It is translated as CASSSLGENTEAFF.

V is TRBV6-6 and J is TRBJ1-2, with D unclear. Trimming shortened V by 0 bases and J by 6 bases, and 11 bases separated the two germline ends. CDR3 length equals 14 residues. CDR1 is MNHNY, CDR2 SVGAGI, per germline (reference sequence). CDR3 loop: CASSYSKHPNGYTF. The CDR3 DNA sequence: TGTGCCAGCAGTTACTCGAAGCACCCTAATGGCTACACCTTC.

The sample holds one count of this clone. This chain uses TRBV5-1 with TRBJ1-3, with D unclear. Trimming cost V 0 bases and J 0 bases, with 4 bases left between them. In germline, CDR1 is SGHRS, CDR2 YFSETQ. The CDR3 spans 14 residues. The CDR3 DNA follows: TGCGCCAGCAGCTTGGGTAGCTCTGGAAACACCATATATTTT. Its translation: CASSLGSSGNTIYF.

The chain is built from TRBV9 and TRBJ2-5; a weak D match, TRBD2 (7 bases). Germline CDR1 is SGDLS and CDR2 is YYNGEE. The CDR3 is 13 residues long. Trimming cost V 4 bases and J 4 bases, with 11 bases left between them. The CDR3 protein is CASSLRGGETQYF. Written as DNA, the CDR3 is TGTGCCAGCAGCTTAAGGGGGGGAGAGACCCAGTACTTC.